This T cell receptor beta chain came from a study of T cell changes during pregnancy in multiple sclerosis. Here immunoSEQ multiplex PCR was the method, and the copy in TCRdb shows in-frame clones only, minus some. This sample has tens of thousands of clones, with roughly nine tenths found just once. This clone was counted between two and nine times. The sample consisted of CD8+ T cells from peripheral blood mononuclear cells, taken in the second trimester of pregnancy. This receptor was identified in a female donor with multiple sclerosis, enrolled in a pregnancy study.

The CDR3 DNA sequence: TGTGCCAGCAGTGAAGTAACAGGGACAAATGAAAAACTGTTTTTT. Translating gives CASSEVTGTNEKLFF. The genes are TRBV6-1 and TRBJ1-4; possibly TRBD1 for D (6 bases). The V gene's germline CDR1 is MNHNS and CDR2 SASEGT. V was trimmed by 1 base and J by 5 bases, leaving 11 bases between them. CDR3 length: 15 residues.